This T cell receptor (beta chain) was documented in a study of T cells in Graves' hyperthyroidism and ophthalmopathy. Template material for amplifying TCR beta CDR3 regions consisted of RNA transcripts. HTBI primers were the set used in a first-round RT-PCR of the TCR CDR3. TCRdb recomputed calls from the multiplex PCR reads with MiXCR, one row per CDR3 protein. The table includes 480,000 or so distinct CDR3 sequences, 46% detected once. This clonotype occurred many times. Looked up from germline, CDR1 is SGHRS and CDR2 is YFSETQ. The V gene lost 4 bases and the J gene lost 10 bases, with 17 bases spanning the gap. The CDR3 has 13 amino acids.

Source material: peripheral blood or thyroid tissue (not recorded which). This clonotype was obtained from an adult woman with Graves' disease, either hyperthyroidism or ophthalmopathy (not recorded which). The chain couples TRBV5-1 to TRBJ1-2, with TRBD1 as a possible D gene (6 bases). This CDR3 is CASSPEVQGVYTF. The CDR3 nucleotides read TGCGCCAGCAGCCCGGAGGTACAGGGAGTCTACACCTTC. The whole variable domain, filled in from reference TRBV5-1 and TRBJ1-2, reads KAGVTQTPRYLIKTRGQQVTLSCSPISGHRSVSWYQQTPGQGLQFLFEYFSETQRNKGNFPGRFSGRQFSNSRSEMNVSTLELGDSALYLCASSPEVQGVYTFGSGTRLTVV.